This T cell receptor (beta chain) was obtained from a study of blood T cell repertoires in COVID-19. Study at large: Samples came from the United States, Italy and Spain, spanning acute and convalescent COVID-19.

Trimming pared 4 bases from V and 0 bases from J, leaving 13 bases between. The CDR3 runs to 16 residues. CDR1 LGHDT and CDR2 YNNKEL come from the germline V gene (reference sequence). Data came from immunoSEQ multiplex PCR; TCRdb stores just in-frame clones and leaves some out. This sample carries about 160,000 clones, over 75% of them seen once, and the ten largest clones take 6.9%. The chain carries TRBV3-1 (or the pseudogene TRBV3-2) and TRBJ1-3; D may be TRBD1 (5 bases). The specimen sequenced was peripheral blood. This TCR came from a man older than 75 with COVID-19, enrolled during active disease. CDR3 nucleotides: TGTGCCAGCAGCCCGCAGACGACAGCCTCTGGAAACACCATATATTTT. Its protein product is CASSPQTTASGNTIYF.